The rows below give T cell receptor beta chains drawn from one sample of a study of PD-1 blockade in classical Hodgkin lymphoma. Measured with immunoSEQ multiplex PCR; TCRdb has only the in-frame clones, and not every one. The sample lists tens of thousands of clones, more than 80% occurring once. Sequenced material: peripheral blood mononuclear cells (PBMCs), taken before the fourth cycle of nivolumab. The source is a human donor with classical Hodgkin lymphoma. CDR3s include the opening cysteine and the closing phenylalanine or tryptophan. D genes are given only for firm matches. The size of a clone is reported for some rows only, either as once, few or many, or as a class for expanded clones.

clone_size	d_call	v_call	j_call	cdr3_nt	cdr3_aa
NA	NA	TRBV20-1	TRBJ2-1	TGCAGTGCTGCTGGGCACAATGAGCAGTTCTTC	CSAAGHNEQFF
NA	NA	TRBV5-1	TRBJ1-1	TGCGCCAGCAGCTTGTTCGGGACGAACACTGAAGCTTTCTTT	CASSLFGTNTEAFF
NA	NA	TRBV27	TRBJ2-5	TGTGCCAGCAGTTTTGCGGAGACCCAGTACTTC	CASSFAETQYF
NA	TRBD1	TRBV6-5	TRBJ1-5	TGTGCCAGCAGTCCGGGACAGATGAATCAGCCCCAGCATTTT	CASSPGQMNQPQHF
NA	NA	TRBV27	TRBJ2-1	TGTGCCAGCAGTTTAACGGGAGCCTACAATGAGCAGTTCTTC	CASSLTGAYNEQFF
NA	NA	TRBV30	TRBJ2-7	TGTGCCTGGAGTACAGCCGCCTACGAGCAGTACTTC	CAWSTAAYEQYF
NA	NA	TRBV7-9	TRBJ1-6	TGTGCCAGCAGCTTAATCGATTCACCCCTCCACTTT	CASSLIDSPLHF
NA	TRBD1	TRBV19	TRBJ1-1	TGTGCCAGTATTACAGGGGGCAACACTGAAGCTTTCTTT	CASITGGNTEAFF
NA	NA	TRBV11-2	TRBJ2-3	TGTGCCAGCAGCCTCCGAGAAGGACACACAGATACGCAGTATTTT	CASSLREGHTDTQYF
NA	TRBD1	TRBV6-5	TRBJ1-2	TGTGCCAGCAGTTACGGACAGGATCTTGGCTACACCTTC	CASSYGQDLGYTF
few	NA	TRBV6-5	TRBJ1-1	TGTGCCAGCAATACGAGACTTAGCGCTGAAGCTTTCTTT	CASNTRLSAEAFF
few	NA	TRBV4-1	TRBJ1-5	TGCGCCAGCAGCCAAGGTCAAGGCAATCAGCCCCAGCATTTT	CASSQGQGNQPQHF
NA	NA	TRBV2	TRBJ2-7	TGTGCCAGCAGTGAGGTAGGGGGATTAAGCGAGCAGTACTTC	CASSEVGGLSEQYF
NA	NA	TRBV19	TRBJ1-1	TGTGCCAGTAGTATTGCCCTTGAAGCTTTCTTT	CASSIALEAFF
NA	NA	TRBV4-1	TRBJ2-2	TGCGCCAGCAGCCAAGATAAGGCAGGAACCACCGGGGAGCTGTTTTTT	CASSQDKAGTTGELFF
NA	NA	TRBV1	TRBJ2-7	TGCACCAGCAGACCCGACATGAAGGCCTCCTACGAGCAGTACTTC	CTSRPDMKASYEQYF
NA	NA	TRBV5-4	TRBJ1-2	TGTGCCAGCAGCTTGGATATCTTGGGGGATCTCAACGGCTACACCTTC	CASSLDILGDLNGYTF
NA	TRBD2	TRBV19	TRBJ2-1	TGTGCCAGTACGACTAGCGGGGGGGAGCAGTTCTTC	CASTTSGGEQFF
NA	TRBD1	TRBV7-9	TRBJ1-6	TGTGCCAGCAGCCAATCAATTATGGACAGGGGGCATTCACCCCTCCACTTT	CASSQSIMDRGHSPLHF
once	NA	TRBV2	TRBJ1-1	TGTGCCAGCAGTGCCGCAGGGAACACTGAAGCTTTCTTT	CASSAAGNTEAFF
NA	NA	TRBV11-3	TRBJ2-6	TGTGCCAGCAGCTTAACATCGCTTGGGGCCAACGTCCTGACTTTC	CASSLTSLGANVLTF
NA	NA	TRBV30	TRBJ2-7	TGTGCCTGGAGTGGAAAGGGATACTACGAGCAGTACTTC	CAWSGKGYYEQYF
NA	NA	TRBV7-2	TRBJ2-1	TGTGCCAGCAGAGCTCTAGCAAACTCCTACAATGAGCAGTTCTTC	CASRALANSYNEQFF
few	TRBD1	TRBV6-5	TRBJ1-6	TGTGCCAGCAGTTCTCAGGGACAGGGTAATTCACCCCTCCACTTT	CASSSQGQGNSPLHF
NA	TRBD1	TRBV18	TRBJ2-2	TGTGCCAGCTCACCGGGACAGATGAACACCGGGGAGCTGTTTTTT	CASSPGQMNTGELFF
NA	NA	TRBV7-6	TRBJ1-6	TGTGCCAGCAGCTTAGGAGAGTTGAATTCACCCCTCCACTTT	CASSLGELNSPLHF
NA	NA	TRBV4-1	TRBJ1-1	TGCGCCAGCAGCCACCGAGACATCTATCCCGAAGCTTTCTTT	CASSHRDIYPEAFF
NA	NA	TRBV6-5	TRBJ2-1	TGTGCCAGCAGACCCGGGACGGCTAACAATGAGCAGTTCTTC	CASRPGTANNEQFF
NA	NA	TRBV5-1	TRBJ1-2	TGCGCCAGCAGCTTGGTTTCGGCAGGCGGTTCTGGCTACACCTTC	CASSLVSAGGSGYTF
NA	TRBD1	TRBV6-7	TRBJ1-3	TGTGCCAGCAGTTACGACAGGGAAGGCCGGCACACCATATATTTT	CASSYDREGRHTIYF
NA	NA	TRBV4-1	TRBJ1-2	TGCGCCAGCGGGTCGAACACTGTCGGGGGCTACACCTTC	CASGSNTVGGYTF
NA	NA	TRBV11-2	TRBJ2-3	TGTGCCAGCATAGAGTGGACGCACACAGATACGCAGTATTTT	CASIEWTHTDTQYF
NA	TRBD1	TRBV30	TRBJ1-4	TGTGCCTGGGGGACAGATCCCCAGGGGAAACTGTTTTTT	CAWGTDPQGKLFF
NA	NA	TRBV20-1	TRBJ2-1	TGCAGTGCGTACCGTGGGAATGAGCAGTTCTTC	CSAYRGNEQFF
once	NA	TRBV5-1	TRBJ2-4	TGCGCCAGCACATTGCAGGGGGGAGCCAAAAACATTCAGTACTTC	CASTLQGGAKNIQYF
NA	NA	TRBV6-5	TRBJ1-4	TGTGCCAGCTCGGACGGTTCAACTAATGAAAAACTGTTTTTT	CASSDGSTNEKLFF
few	NA	TRBV11-2	TRBJ1-6	TGTGCCAGCAGCCCGCGTAGGGTACCCCTCCACTTT	CASSPRRVPLHF